Below, 21 T cell receptor beta chains from the same sample are listed, as sequenced in a study of blood T cell repertoires in COVID-19. Profiling relied on immunoSEQ multiplex PCR, and the TCRdb table lists in-frame clones only, not all of them. The table shows 270,000 or so clones, with more than 75% occurring only once. The sample consisted of peripheral blood. The receptor set was obtained from a man in his forties with active or convalescent COVID-19.

The rearrangement links TRBV2 to TRBJ1-5; 9 bases map to TRBD1. The CDR3 is 16 residues long. Germline V gene data show CDR1 as SNHLY and CDR2 as FYNNEI. After removal of 9 bases from V and 1 base from J, the junction contained 10 bases not matched to a gene. The CDR3 here is CASDLQGARSNQPQHF. In DNA, the CDR3 is TGTGCCAGTGACTTACAGGGGGCGCGGAGCAATCAGCCCCAGCATTTT.

The chain couples TRBV7-9 to TRBJ2-3; 9 bases agree with TRBD1. V lost 5 bases and J lost 6; bases outside the gene matches: 12. Per germline, CDR1 SEHNR and CDR2 FQNEAQ (reference sequence). This CDR3 has 16 amino acids. This chain's CDR3 is CASSLGDIGTGDTQYF. CDR3 coding DNA: TGTGCCAGCAGCCTCGGAGATATCGGGACAGGGGATACGCAGTATTTT.

This clone was seen a handful of times. V is TRBV6-5 and J is TRBJ2-7, with 8 nucleotides matching TRBD2. The CDR3 loop spans 15 amino acids. J was trimmed by 4 bases and V by 0 bases; bases with no gene match: 5. Germline CDR1 is MNHEY and CDR2 is SVGAGI. CDR3 bases: TGTGCCAGCAGTTACTCTAGTAGCGGGAAATACGAGCAGTACTTC. Protein product: CASSYSSSGKYEQYF.

The rearrangement links TRBV4-1 to TRBJ2-5; 7 positions match TRBD2. V lost 8 bases to trimming and J lost 2 bases; unmatched junction nucleotides: 23. This CDR3 contains 19 residues. In germline, CDR1 is MGHRA, CDR2 YSYEKL. The CDR3 is CASPLMGEGRAVFQETQYF. In nucleotides, the CDR3 is TGCGCCAGCCCCCTTATGGGGGAGGGCCGGGCGGTTTTTCAAGAGACCCAGTACTTC.

The chain combines TRBV9 with TRBJ1-1; the D gene is possibly TRBD1 (6 bases). The V gene's germline CDR1 is SGDLS and CDR2 YYNGEE. The V end lost 1 base, the J end lost 4 bases, and 14 bases lay between the germline ends. The CDR3 is made up of 15 amino acids. CDR3 sequence reads: CASSVTPGARTEAFF. The CDR3 DNA sequence: TGTGCCAGCAGCGTAACCCCAGGGGCCCGCACTGAAGCTTTCTTT. The whole variable domain, remainder taken from reference TRBV9 and TRBJ1-1, is DSGVTQTPKHLITATGQRVTLRCSPRSGDLSVYWYQQSLDQGLQFLIQYYNGEERAKGNILERFSAQQFPDLHSELNLSSLELGDSALYFCASSVTPGARTEAFFGQGTRLTVV.

V and J are TRBV5-8 and TRBJ2-2; the D gene is possibly TRBD2 (5 bases). V was clipped by 0 bases and J by 1 base, with 7 bases between them. The CDR3 length is 15 residues. Germline V CDR1 and CDR2: SGHTS, YDEGEE. The CDR3 reads CASSLALENTGELFF. The CDR3 nucleotides read TGTGCCAGCAGCTTGGCACTAGAGAACACCGGGGAGCTGTTTTTT.

This rearrangement joins TRBV20-1 to TRBJ1-2, with TRBD1 as a possible D gene (6 bases). CDR3 length equals 15 residues. Germline V gene sequence: CDR1 DFQATT, CDR2 SNEGSKA (reference sequence). Trimming removed 3 bases at V and 6 bases at J, with 20 bases between. CDR3 in amino acids: CSASNRGGGRDGYTF. The CDR3 nucleotides are TGCAGTGCTAGTAACCGAGGGGGGGGGCGCGATGGCTACACCTTC.

V is TRBV27 and J is TRBJ2-1, with D perhaps TRBD2 (6 bases). Germline assignment: CDR1 MNHEY and CDR2 SMNVEV (reference sequence). The ends were cut back, 5 bases at V and 5 bases at J, with 16 bases in the middle. There are 15 residues in the CDR3. The CDR3 loop is CASSIIGGEDNEQFF. The DNA for the CDR3 is TGTGCCAGCAGTATCATTGGTGGGGAGGACAATGAGCAGTTCTTC.

The chain is built from TRBV2 and TRBJ1-1; unclear D gene. The CDR3 runs to 15 residues. From germline, CDR1 is SNHLY and CDR2 FYNNEI. Trimming stripped 2 bases from V and 1 base from J, with 11 bases between. The CDR3 spells CASSESNTRNTEAFF. The DNA for the CDR3 is TGTGCCAGCAGTGAATCCAACACCAGGAACACTGAAGCTTTCTTT.

CDR3 protein: CAWSIGADTQYF. The CDR3 region has the DNA TGTGCCTGGAGTATAGGGGCAGATACGCAGTATTTT. This chain links TRBV30 with TRBJ2-3, with D possibly matching TRBD1 (5 bases). The V and J ends lost 2 bases and 4 bases respectively, with 7 bases between them. The CDR3 extends over 12 amino acids. Germline CDR1 and CDR2: GTSNPN and SVGIG (reference sequence).

The gene calls are TRBV7-3 and TRBJ2-1; 9 bases align to TRBD2. The CDR3 is made up of 13 amino acids. In germline, CDR1 is SGHTA, CDR2 FQGTGA. V was pared by 6 bases and J by 8 bases, with 5 bases of the junction left unmatched. As DNA, the CDR3 is TGTGCCAGCAGGTTAGCGGGGGCCGATGAGCAGTTCTTC. It codes for CASRLAGADEQFF.

The chain employs TRBV9 and TRBJ1-6; a weak D match, TRBD1 (5 bases). V was trimmed by 3 bases and J by 0 bases, leaving 7 bases between them. Germline CDR1 SGDLS, CDR2 YYNGEE. CDR3 length: 15 amino acids. The CDR3: CASSGQRSYNSPLHF. The CDR3 nucleotides read TGTGCCAGCAGCGGACAGCGCTCCTATAATTCACCCCTCCACTTT.

The chain recombines TRBV7-2 with TRBJ1-5; TRBD1 might be the D (5 bases). Germline V gene data show CDR1 as SGHTA and CDR2 as FQGNSA. The CDR3 extends over 16 amino acids. Trimming removed 5 bases at V and 4 bases at J, with 18 bases between. The CDR3 reads CASSLDAGGTNQPQHF. The CDR3 coding sequence is TGTGCCAGCAGCCTAGATGCCGGGGGAACAAATCAGCCCCAGCATTTT.

This clone was detected only once. The V call is TRBV12-3 or TRBV12-4, the J call TRBJ2-1; D may be TRBD2 (5 bases). V lost 5 bases, J lost 8 bases, and 13 bases lay in between. The CDR3 has 13 amino acids. CDR3 residues: CASSPRGFHEQFF. Here the CDR3 DNA reads TGTGCCAGCAGTCCCCGCGGGTTCCATGAGCAGTTCTTC.

The V gene is TRBV5-5, the J gene TRBJ2-2, with 8 bases fitting TRBD2. The germline gives CDR1 SGHKS, CDR2 YYEKEE (reference sequence). With 2 bases clipped from V and 5 bases from J, the junction kept 5 bases outside the gene matches. The CDR3 covers 15 residues. The CDR3 is CASSFDGRGTGELFF. The CDR3 DNA follows: TGTGCCAGCAGCTTCGACGGGAGGGGGACCGGGGAGCTGTTTTTT. Full variable domain (remainder filled in from reference TRBV5-5 and TRBJ2-2): DAGVTQSPTHLIKTRGQQVTLRCSPISGHKSVSWYQQVLGQGPQFIFQYYEKEERGRGNFPDRFSARQFPNYSSELNVNALLLGDSALYLCASSFDGRGTGELFFGEGSRLTVL.

V gene TRBV2 combines with J gene TRBJ2-6; TRBD1 might be the D (5 bases). V was clipped by 0 bases and J by 4 bases, with 16 bases between them. The CDR3 is 18 amino acids. Germline V gives CDR1 SNHLY, CDR2 FYNNEI. The DNA for the CDR3 is TGTGCCAGCAGTGAAGCGCTGCCAGGGTTGCGAGGGGCCAACGTCCTGACTTTC. Residues: CASSEALPGLRGANVLTF.

The chain links TRBV7-3 to TRBJ2-2, with D possibly being TRBD1 (5 bases). V was trimmed by 4 bases and J by 3 bases, leaving 18 bases between them. CDR1 and CDR2 from the germline V gene are SGHTA and FQGTGA. This CDR3 is built from 17 residues. CDR3 residues: CASSSQPTGVDTGELFF. The CDR3 DNA follows: TGTGCCAGCAGCTCCCAACCAACAGGAGTTGACACCGGGGAGCTGTTTTTT.

The CDR3 sequence is CAATGLDTEAFF. The CDR3, as DNA: TGTGCCGCAACAGGGTTGGACACTGAAGCTTTCTTT. V is TRBV10-3 and J is TRBJ1-1, with D possibly matching TRBD1 (6 bases). V was shortened by 11 bases and J by 3 bases, with 13 bases between the two germline ends. The CDR3 sequence is 12 residues long. CDR1 is ENHRY, CDR2 SYGVKD, per germline.

V gene TRBV12-5 combines with J gene TRBJ2-1; TRBD2 is a possible D gene (6 bases). CDR3 size: 15 residues. Germline V CDR1 and CDR2: LGHNT, FRNRAP. V lost 5 bases, J lost 8 bases, and 19 bases lay in between. The CDR3 sequence: CASGTSLPGVHEQFF. DNA for the CDR3: TGTGCTAGTGGTACCTCCCTACCGGGGGTCCATGAGCAGTTCTTC.

Here the CDR3 DNA reads TGTGCCAGCAGCCAAAGCAGCAACCTGAGGTCCCATGAGCAGTTCTTC. Amino acids: CASSQSSNLRSHEQFF. V and J are TRBV21-1 and TRBJ2-1; TRBD2, the D gene given by the table, was not confirmed from the DNA. TRBV21-1 is tagged as a pseudogene. The CDR3 extends over 16 amino acids.

This sequence joins TRBV15 and TRBJ2-2, with D tentatively TRBD1 (6 bases). The CDR3 spans 16 residues. In germline, CDR1 is LNHNV, CDR2 YYDKDF (reference sequence). V lost 0 bases and J 5 bases, leaving 13 bases between the germline ends. CDR3 amino acids: CATSRDARGGTGELFF. CDR3 nucleotide sequence: TGTGCCACCAGCAGAGATGCCAGGGGTGGTACCGGGGAGCTGTTTTTT.